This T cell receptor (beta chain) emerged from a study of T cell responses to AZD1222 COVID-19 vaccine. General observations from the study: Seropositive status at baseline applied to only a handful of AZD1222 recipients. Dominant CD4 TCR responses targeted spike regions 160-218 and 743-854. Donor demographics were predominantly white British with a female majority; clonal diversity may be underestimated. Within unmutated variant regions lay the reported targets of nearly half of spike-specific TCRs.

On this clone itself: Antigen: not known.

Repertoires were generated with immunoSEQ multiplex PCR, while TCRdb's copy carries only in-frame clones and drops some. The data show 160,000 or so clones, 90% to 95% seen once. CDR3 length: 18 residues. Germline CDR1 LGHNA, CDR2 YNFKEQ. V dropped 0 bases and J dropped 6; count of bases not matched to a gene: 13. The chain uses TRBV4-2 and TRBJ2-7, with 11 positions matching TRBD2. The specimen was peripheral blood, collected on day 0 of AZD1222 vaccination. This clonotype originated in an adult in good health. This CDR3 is CASSQEVFGTGLAVEQYF. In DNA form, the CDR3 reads TGTGCCAGCAGCCAAGAGGTGTTTGGGACGGGACTAGCGGTCGAGCAGTACTTC.